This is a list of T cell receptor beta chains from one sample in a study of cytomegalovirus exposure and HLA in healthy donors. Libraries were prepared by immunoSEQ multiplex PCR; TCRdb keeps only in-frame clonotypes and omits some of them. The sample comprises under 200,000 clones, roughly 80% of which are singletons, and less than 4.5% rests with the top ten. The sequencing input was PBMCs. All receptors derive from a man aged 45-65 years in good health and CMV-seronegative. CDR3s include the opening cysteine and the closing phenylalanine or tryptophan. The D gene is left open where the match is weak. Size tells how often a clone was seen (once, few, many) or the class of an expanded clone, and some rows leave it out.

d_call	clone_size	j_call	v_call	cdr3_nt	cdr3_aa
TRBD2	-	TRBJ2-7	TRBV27	TGTGCCAGCAGTTTTTCCGGGACTAGCCGGTTCGAGCAGTACTTC	CASSFSGTSRFEQYF
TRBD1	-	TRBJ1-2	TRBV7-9	TGTGCCAGCAGCTTAGGCGGGGACAGGGTCTATGGCTACACCTTC	CASSLGGDRVYGYTF
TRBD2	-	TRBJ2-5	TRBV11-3	TGTGCCAGCAGCTCTGGACTAGCGGGATGGAGTGAGACCCAGTACTTC	CASSSGLAGWSETQYF
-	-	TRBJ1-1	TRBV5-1	TGCGCCAGCAGGGGCCAGGGAAATACTGAAGCTTTCTTT	CASRGQGNTEAFF
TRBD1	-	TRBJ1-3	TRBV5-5	TGTGCCAGCAGCATAGCAGGGGGCACGGGAAACACCATATATTTT	CASSIAGGTGNTIYF
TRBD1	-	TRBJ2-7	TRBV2	TGTGCCAGCAATCAGGACAGGGGGCTCAACGAGCAGTACTTC	CASNQDRGLNEQYF
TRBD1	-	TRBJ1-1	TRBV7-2	TGTGCCAGCAGCCGAACTGACAGGGCGTACGATGAAGCTTTCTTT	CASSRTDRAYDEAFF
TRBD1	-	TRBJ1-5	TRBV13	TGTGCCAGCAGCTTAACAGGGGGCAGGAGCAATCAGCCCCAGCATTTT	CASSLTGGRSNQPQHF
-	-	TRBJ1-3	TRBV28	TGTGCCAGCAGTTCACCCGGGGGGGACGGTTCTGGAAACACCATATATTTT	CASSSPGGDGSGNTIYF
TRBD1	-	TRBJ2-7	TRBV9	TGTGCCAGCAGCGCCCGGGACAGGGGGTTCTACGAGCAGTACTTC	CASSARDRGFYEQYF
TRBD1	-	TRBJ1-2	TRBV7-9	TGTGCCAGCAGCTCCTCTTCCGGGACAGTCAGAACCGGCTACACCTTC	CASSSSSGTVRTGYTF
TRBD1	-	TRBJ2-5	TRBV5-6	TGTGCCAGCAGCTGGGGACAGAGGGAGACCCAGTACTTC	CASSWGQRETQYF
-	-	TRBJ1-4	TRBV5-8	TGTGCCAGCAGCTCTTTGACAGCAACTAATGAAAAACTGTTTTTT	CASSSLTATNEKLFF
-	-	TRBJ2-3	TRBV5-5	TGTGCCAGCAGCCACGGTGGTAGGGGCGAAACAGATACGCAGTATTTT	CASSHGGRGETDTQYF
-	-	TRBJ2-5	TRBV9	TGTGCCAGCACCCAGGCTGGGGGGATGGGAGAGACCCAGTACTTC	CASTQAGGMGETQYF
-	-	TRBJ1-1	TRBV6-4	TGTGCCAGCAGCCTTCGGGAGGACACTGAAGCTTTCTTT	CASSLREDTEAFF
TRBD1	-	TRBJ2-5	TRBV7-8	TGTGCCAGCAGCTTAGTAACAGGGGGGACGGGAGAGACCCAGTACTTC	CASSLVTGGTGETQYF
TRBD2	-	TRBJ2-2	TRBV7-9	TGTGCCAGCCTGTTTGGACTAGCAAACACCGGGGAGCTGTTTTTT	CASLFGLANTGELFF
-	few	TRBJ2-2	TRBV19	TGTGCCAGTAGACGGGTGGAGCATACCGGGGAGCTGTTTTTT	CASRRVEHTGELFF
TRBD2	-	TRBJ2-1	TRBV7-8	TGTGCCAGCAGCTGGGGACTATCGACCTACAATGAGCAGTTCTTC	CASSWGLSTYNEQFF
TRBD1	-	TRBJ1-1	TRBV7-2	TGTGCCAGCAGCTTAAGGTGGACAGGGGGGGTCTCGATGACTGAAGCTTTCTTT	CASSLRWTGGVSMTEAFF
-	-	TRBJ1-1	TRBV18	TGTGCCAGCTCACTTCCGGGGGGCGCTGAAGCTTTCTTT	CASSLPGGAEAFF
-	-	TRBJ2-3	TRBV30	TGTGCCCAGGGGCCCACAGATACGCAGTATTTT	CAQGPTDTQYF
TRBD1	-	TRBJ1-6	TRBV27	TGTGCCAGCAGTTTAAAGGACAGGGGGCATTCACCCCTCCACTTT	CASSLKDRGHSPLHF
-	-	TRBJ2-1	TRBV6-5	TGTGCCAGCAGCACCACCTTGGGCACCTACAATGAGCAGTTCTTC	CASSTTLGTYNEQFF
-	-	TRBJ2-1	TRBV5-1	TGCGCCAGCAGCTTTAGTGATGAGCAGTTCTTC	CASSFSDEQFF
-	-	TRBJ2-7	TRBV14	TGTGCCAGCAGCCCCTTCGCGGGAAACGTGCAGTACTTC	CASSPFAGNVQYF
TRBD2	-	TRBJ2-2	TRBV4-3	TGCGCCAGCAGCCTTTTCTCGGGACTAGCGGACACCGGGGAGCTGTTTTTT	CASSLFSGLADTGELFF
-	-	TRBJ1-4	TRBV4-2	TGTGCCAGCAGCCAAGGTCATGCCGGGGATCTTAATGAAAAACTGTTTTTT	CASSQGHAGDLNEKLFF
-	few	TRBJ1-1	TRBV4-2	TGTGCCAGCAGCCAGATGGGAGCTGAAGCTTTCTTT	CASSQMGAEAFF
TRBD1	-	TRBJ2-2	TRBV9	TGTGCCAGCAGCGATACTTCCGGGACAGACACCGGGGAGCTGTTTTTT	CASSDTSGTDTGELFF
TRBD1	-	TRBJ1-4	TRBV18	TGTGCCAGCACCCGCGGGGACAGCTCTAATGAAAAACTGTTTTTT	CASTRGDSSNEKLFF
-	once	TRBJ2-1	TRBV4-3	TGCGCCAGCAGCCAAGAGAGGGAGTACAATGAGCAGTTCTTC	CASSQEREYNEQFF
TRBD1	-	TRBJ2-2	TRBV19	TGTGCCAGTAGCCGGGGACAGGGCACCGGGGAGCTGTTTTTT	CASSRGQGTGELFF
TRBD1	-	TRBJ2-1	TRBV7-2	TGTGCCAGCAGGGAGGGACAGGCCAAATACAATGAGCAGTTCTTC	CASREGQAKYNEQFF
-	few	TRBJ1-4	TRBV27	TGTGCCAGCAGTAACCCACGACAGAATGAAAAACTGTTTTTT	CASSNPRQNEKLFF
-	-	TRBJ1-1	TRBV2	TGTGCCAGCAGTGAGGGGCAGAGGAACACTGAAGCTTTCTTT	CASSEGQRNTEAFF
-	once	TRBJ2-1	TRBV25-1	TGTGCCAGCAGACCACTAACCGGGTTAACTTACAATGAGCAGTTCTTC	CASRPLTGLTYNEQFF
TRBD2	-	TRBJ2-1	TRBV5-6	TGTGCCAGCAGCTGGGGGGGTGCCAATGAGCAGTTCTTC	CASSWGGANEQFF
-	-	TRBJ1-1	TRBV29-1	TGCAGCGTTGCCCCACAGGCCCTGAACACTGAAGCTTTCTTT	CSVAPQALNTEAFF
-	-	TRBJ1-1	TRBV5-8	TGTGCCAGAAGAATGGGGAGTAAAGCTTTCTTT	CARRMGSKAFF
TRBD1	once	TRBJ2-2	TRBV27	TGTGCCAGCAGTCCTCACAGGGGGGAAAGGGAGCTGTTTTTT	CASSPHRGERELFF
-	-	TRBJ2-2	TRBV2	TGTGCCAGCAGTGAAGCCCGAGGAGCTCACGGGGAGCTGTTTTTT	CASSEARGAHGELFF
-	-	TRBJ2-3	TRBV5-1	TGCGCCAGCAGCTTGACTCCCCGAGGGCTAGCTTTAACAGATACGCAGTATTTT	CASSLTPRGLALTDTQYF
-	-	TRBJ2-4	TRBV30	TGTGCCTGGTCCTTTGGAGGCAGGCGGGCCAAAAACATTCAGTACTTC	CAWSFGGRRAKNIQYF
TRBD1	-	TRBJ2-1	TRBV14	TGTGCCAGCAGCCAGCGGACAGGAAGCTCCTACAATGAGCAGTTCTTC	CASSQRTGSSYNEQFF
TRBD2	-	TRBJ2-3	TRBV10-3	TGTGCCATCAGGGGACTAGCGGGGGGGTCAGATACGCAGTATTTT	CAIRGLAGGSDTQYF
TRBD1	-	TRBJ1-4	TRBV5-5	TGTGCCAGCAGACGACAGGGGTCCATTGCAACTAATGAAAAACTGTTTTTT	CASRRQGSIATNEKLFF